This T cell receptor beta chain was profiled in a study of T cells in Graves' hyperthyroidism and ophthalmopathy. Findings and limits, study-wide: Researchers found most expanded thyroid clonotypes above 0.001 in blood as well.

Germline assignment: CDR1 SGHTA and CDR2 FQGNSA. V was pared by 1 base and J by 7 bases, with 14 bases between. The CDR3 runs to 14 residues. The source material, RNA transcripts, was used to amplify TCR beta CDR3 regions. The TCR CDR3 first-round RT-PCR relied on the HTBI primer set. TCRdb reprocessed the multiplex PCR reads via MiXCR and lists one record per CDR3 protein. The table shows 610,000 or so distinct CDR3 sequences, with around 42% occurring only once. Exclusion of a patient resulted from uncontrolled infection, other autoimmune disease, pregnancy or lactation. This clonotype was seen a handful of times. Its antigen remains unidentified.

The chain joins TRBV7-2 to TRBJ2-7; a possible D gene is TRBD2 (5 bases). The sequence derives from a woman aged 18-35 years with Graves' hyperthyroidism. Sequencing was carried out using peripheral blood or thyroid tissue (not recorded which). Here the CDR3 DNA reads TGTGCCAGCAGCTTAGGGGCTAGCAGCAATGAGCAGTACTTC. Encoded protein: CASSLGASSNEQYF. Drawing the rest from reference TRBV7-2 and TRBJ2-7, the complete variable domain is GAGVSQSPSNKVTEKGKDVELRCDPISGHTALYWYRQSLGQGLEFLIYFQGNSAPDKSGLPSDRFSAERTGGSVSTLTIQRTQQEDSAVYLCASSLGASSNEQYFGPGTRLTVT.